This TCR beta chain was sequenced for a study of shared clonotypes between healthy human individuals. Findings and limits, study-wide: Among a handful of donors, roughly 5% of naive CD4 clonotypes were found in common.

Sequencing was performed with immunoSEQ multiplex PCR; in TCRdb, only in-frame clones are kept and a portion is missing. Of approximately 2,300,000 clones in the sample, less than 95% are singletons; the top ten hold 0.37%. A split of CD4+ cells into CD45RA+ naive and CD45RA-negative memory subsets was performed. With regard to this clone: Its cognate antigen is unknown.

The sequenced sample was naive CD4+ T cells from PBMCs. Subset reported: CD45RA+ positively selected. This TCR was recovered from a man aged 18 to 29 in good health. Some clones in this sample may be carry-over from other donors' samples.

Here the CDR3 reads CANPGARVSNQPQHF. CDR3 sequence (DNA): TGTGCCAACCCTGGAGCCAGGGTTAGCAATCAGCCCCAGCATTTT. The J gene is TRBJ1-5, the V gene TRBV7-7; tentatively, D is TRBD1 (5 bases). V was trimmed by 10 bases and J by 0 bases, leaving 16 bases between them. Germline loops: CDR1 SSHAT, CDR2 FNYEAQ (reference sequence). The CDR3 has 15 amino acids.